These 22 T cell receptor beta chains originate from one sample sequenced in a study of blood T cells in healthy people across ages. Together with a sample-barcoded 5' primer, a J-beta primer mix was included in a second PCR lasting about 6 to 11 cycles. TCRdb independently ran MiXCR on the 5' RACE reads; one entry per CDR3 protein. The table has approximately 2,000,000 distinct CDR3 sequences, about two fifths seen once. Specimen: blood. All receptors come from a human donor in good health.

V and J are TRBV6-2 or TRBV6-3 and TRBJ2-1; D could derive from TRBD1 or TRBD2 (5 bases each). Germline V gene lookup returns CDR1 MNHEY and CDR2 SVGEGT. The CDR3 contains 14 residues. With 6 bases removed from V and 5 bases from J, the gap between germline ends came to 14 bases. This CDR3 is CASSHRDPHNEQFF. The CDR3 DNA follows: TGTGCCAGCAGCCACCGGGACCCCCACAATGAGCAGTTCTTC.

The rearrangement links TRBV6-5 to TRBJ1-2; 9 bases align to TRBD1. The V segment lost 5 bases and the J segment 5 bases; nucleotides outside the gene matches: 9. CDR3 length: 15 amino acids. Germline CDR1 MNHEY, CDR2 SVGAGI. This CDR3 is CASSPYRGLAYGYTF. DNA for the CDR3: TGTGCCAGCAGTCCGTACAGGGGGCTAGCGTATGGCTACACCTTC.

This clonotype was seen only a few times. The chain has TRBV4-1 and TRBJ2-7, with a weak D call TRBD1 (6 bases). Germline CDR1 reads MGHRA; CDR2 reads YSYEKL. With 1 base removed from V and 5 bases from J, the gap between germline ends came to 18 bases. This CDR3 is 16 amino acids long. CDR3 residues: CASSQGGGSLGDEQYF. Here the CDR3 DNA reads TGCGCCAGCAGCCAAGGTGGGGGCAGCCTGGGGGACGAGCAGTACTTC.

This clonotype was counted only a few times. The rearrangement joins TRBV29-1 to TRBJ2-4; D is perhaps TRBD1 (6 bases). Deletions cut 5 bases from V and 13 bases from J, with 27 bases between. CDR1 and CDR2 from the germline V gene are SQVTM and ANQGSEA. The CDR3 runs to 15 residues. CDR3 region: CSVSPSGTRRLEQYF. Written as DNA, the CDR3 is TGCAGCGTTTCTCCCTCCGGGACAAGGAGATTAGAGCAGTACTTC.

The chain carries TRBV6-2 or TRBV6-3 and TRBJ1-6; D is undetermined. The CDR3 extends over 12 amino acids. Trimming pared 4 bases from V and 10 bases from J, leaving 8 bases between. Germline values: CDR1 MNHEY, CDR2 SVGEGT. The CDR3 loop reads CASSSSYSPLHF. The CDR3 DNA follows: TGTGCCAGCAGTTCGAGTTACTCACCCCTCCACTTT.

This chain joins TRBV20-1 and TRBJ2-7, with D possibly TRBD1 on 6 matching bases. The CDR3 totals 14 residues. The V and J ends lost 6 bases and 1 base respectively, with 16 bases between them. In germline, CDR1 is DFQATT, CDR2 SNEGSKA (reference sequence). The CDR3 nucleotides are TGCAGTGCAACCACAGGGATTCTATCCTACGAGCAGTACTTC. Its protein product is CSATTGILSYEQYF.

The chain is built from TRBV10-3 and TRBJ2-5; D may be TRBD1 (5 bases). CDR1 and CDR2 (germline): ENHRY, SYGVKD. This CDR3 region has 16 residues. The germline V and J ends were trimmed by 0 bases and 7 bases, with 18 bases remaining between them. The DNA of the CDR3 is TGTGCCATCAGTGAGTCGTCGTCCACCGAAGGGGCGACCCAGTACTTC. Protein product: CAISESSSTEGATQYF.

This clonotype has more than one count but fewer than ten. The CDR3 region has the DNA TGTGCCAGCAGCCAAGCCAAGGGACAATCCAAAAACATTCAGTACTTC. As protein: CASSQAKGQSKNIQYF. This chain links TRBV3-1 with TRBJ2-4; the D gene is possibly TRBD1 (6 bases). This CDR3 contains 16 residues. V was trimmed by 1 base and J by 2 bases, leaving 12 bases between them. Germline lookup yields CDR1 LGHDT and CDR2 YNNKEL (reference sequence).

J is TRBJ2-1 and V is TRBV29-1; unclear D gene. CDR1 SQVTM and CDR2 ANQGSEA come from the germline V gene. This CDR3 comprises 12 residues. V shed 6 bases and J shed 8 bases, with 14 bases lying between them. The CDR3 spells CSVEWPNDEQFF. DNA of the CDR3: TGCAGCGTGGAATGGCCCAATGATGAGCAGTTCTTC.

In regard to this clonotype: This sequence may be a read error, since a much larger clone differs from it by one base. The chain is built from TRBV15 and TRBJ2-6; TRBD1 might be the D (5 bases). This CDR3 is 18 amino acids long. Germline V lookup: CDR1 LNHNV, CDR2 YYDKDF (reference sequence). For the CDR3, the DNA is TGTGCCACCAGCAGAGCGAGACAGTCCCTCTCTGGGGCCAACGCCCTGACTTTC. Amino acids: CATSRARQSLSGANALTF.

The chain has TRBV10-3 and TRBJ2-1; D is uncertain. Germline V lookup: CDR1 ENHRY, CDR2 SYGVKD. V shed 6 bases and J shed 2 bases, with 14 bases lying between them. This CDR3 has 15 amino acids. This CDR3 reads CAISGPGTAYNEQFF. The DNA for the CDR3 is TGTGCCATCAGCGGTCCGGGCACCGCCTACAATGAGCAGTTCTTC.

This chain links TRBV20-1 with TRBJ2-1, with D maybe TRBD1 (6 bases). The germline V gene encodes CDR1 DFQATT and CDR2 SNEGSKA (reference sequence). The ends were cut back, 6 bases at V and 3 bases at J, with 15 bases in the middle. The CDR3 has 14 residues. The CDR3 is CSAGARTVYNEQFF. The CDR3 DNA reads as TGCAGTGCAGGGGCCCGGACAGTCTACAATGAGCAGTTCTTC.

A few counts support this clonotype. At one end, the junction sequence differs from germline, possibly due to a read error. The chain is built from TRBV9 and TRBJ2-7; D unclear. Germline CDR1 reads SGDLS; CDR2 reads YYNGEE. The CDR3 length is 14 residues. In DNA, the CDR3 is TGTGTCAGCAGCGTAGCTGTCTGGGTATGCGAGCAGTACTTC. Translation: CVSSVAVWVCEQYF.

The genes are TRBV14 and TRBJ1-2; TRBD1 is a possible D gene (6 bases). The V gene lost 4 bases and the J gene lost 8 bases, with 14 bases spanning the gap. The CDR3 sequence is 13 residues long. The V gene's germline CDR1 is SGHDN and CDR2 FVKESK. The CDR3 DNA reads TGTGCCAGCAGCCGACCTCAGGGGTTGGGCTACACCTTC. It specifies CASSRPQGLGYTF.

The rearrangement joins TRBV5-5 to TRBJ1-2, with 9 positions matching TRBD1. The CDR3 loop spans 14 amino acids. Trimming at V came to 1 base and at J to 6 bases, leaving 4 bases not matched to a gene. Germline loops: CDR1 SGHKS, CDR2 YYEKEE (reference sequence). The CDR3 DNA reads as TGTGCCAGCAGCTTGCCGGGGACAGGGCATGGCTACACCTTC. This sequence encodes CASSLPGTGHGYTF.

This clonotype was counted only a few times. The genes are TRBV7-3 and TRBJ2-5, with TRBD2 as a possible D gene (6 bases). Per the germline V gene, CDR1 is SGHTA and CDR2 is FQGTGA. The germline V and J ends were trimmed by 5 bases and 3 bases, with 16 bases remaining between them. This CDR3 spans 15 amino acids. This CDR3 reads CASSLGGGLEETQYF. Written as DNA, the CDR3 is TGTGCCAGCAGCCTAGGTGGAGGGTTGGAAGAGACCCAGTACTTC.

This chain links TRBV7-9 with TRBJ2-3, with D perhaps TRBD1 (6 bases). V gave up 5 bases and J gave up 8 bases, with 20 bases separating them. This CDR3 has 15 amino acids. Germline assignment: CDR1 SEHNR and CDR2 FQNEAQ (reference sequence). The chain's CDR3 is CASSPRSYQGTTQYF. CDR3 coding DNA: TGTGCCAGCAGCCCCCGGAGTTACCAGGGGACTACGCAGTATTTT.

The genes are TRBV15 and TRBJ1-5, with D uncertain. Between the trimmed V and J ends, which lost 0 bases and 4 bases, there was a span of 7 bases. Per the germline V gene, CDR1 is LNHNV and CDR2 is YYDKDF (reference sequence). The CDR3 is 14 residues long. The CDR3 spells CATSRDVSNQPQHF. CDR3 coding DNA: TGTGCCACCAGCAGAGATGTCAGTAATCAGCCCCAGCATTTT.

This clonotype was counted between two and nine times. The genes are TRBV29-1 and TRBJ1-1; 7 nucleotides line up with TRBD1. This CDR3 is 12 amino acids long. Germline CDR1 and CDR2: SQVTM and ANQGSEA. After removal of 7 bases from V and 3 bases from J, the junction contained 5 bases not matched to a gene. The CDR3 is CSGGDSHTEAFF. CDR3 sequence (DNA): TGCAGCGGGGGGGACAGCCACACTGAAGCTTTCTTT.

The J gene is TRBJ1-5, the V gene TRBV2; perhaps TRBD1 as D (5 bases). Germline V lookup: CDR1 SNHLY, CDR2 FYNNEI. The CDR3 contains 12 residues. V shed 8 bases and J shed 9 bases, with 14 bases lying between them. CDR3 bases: TGTGCCAGCGGGGGGGTTTTGGGGCCCCAGCATTTT. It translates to CASGGVLGPQHF.

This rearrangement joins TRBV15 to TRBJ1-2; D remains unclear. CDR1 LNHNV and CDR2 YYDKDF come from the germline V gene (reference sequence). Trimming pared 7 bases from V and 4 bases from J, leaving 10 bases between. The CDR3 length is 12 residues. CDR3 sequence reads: CATTSQSYGYTF. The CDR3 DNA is TGTGCCACCACTTCCCAGAGCTATGGCTACACCTTC.

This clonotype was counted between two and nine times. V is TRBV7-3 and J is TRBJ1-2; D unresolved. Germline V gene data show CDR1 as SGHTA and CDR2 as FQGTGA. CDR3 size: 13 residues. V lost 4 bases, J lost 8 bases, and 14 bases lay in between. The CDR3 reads CASSSDYIRGYTF. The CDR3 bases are TGTGCCAGCAGCTCCGACTATATTAGGGGCTACACCTTC.